Shown below are 22 T cell receptor beta chains from a single sample sequenced in a study of blood T cell repertoires in COVID-19 (dated by TCRdb to 2020 to 2022). Libraries came from the immunoSEQ multiplex PCR assay. TCRdb holds this immuneACCESS table with in-frame rearrangements only. Some clones are missing; in checked studies, unresolved V genes explain under half, and the rest has no known cause. This sample comprises approximately 170,000 clones, about 81% of them detected only once. Under 13% of the sample is in the top ten clones. The sequenced sample consisted of peripheral blood. These receptors were collected from a human donor in a cohort sampled during active COVID-19.

The rearrangement uses TRBV28 and TRBJ1-1; tentative D call: TRBD1 (5 bases). V was pared by 2 bases and J by 4 bases, with 11 bases between. The CDR3 sequence is 14 residues long. CDR1 and CDR2 (germline): MDHEN, SYDVKM. The CDR3 protein is CASSLLGVGTEAFF. The CDR3 nucleotides read TGTGCCAGCAGTTTACTAGGGGTGGGCACTGAAGCTTTCTTT.

The chain carries TRBV30 and TRBJ1-5; D unclear. V was pared by 0 bases and J by 0 bases, with 15 bases between. Per the germline V gene, CDR1 is GTSNPN and CDR2 is SVGIG (reference sequence). The CDR3 is 17 amino acids. The CDR3 sequence: CAWSVRELLYSNQPQHF. CDR3 sequence (DNA): TGTGCCTGGAGTGTACGGGAGTTGCTCTATAGCAATCAGCCCCAGCATTTT. The whole variable domain, remainder taken from reference TRBV30 and TRBJ1-5, is SQTIHQWPATLVQPVGSPLSLECTVEGTSNPNLYWYRQAAGRGLQLLFYSVGIGQISSEVPQNLSASRPQDRQFILSSKKLLLSDSGFYLCAWSVRELLYSNQPQHFGDGTRLSIL.

This clone has only one observation. J is TRBJ1-6 and V is TRBV21-1; the D call TRBD1 from the table was never checked on the DNA. TRBV21-1 is a pseudogene segment. There are 16 residues in the CDR3. The CDR3 protein is CASSKQGAQINSPLHF. In DNA form, the CDR3 reads TGTGCCAGCAGCAAGCAGGGGGCGCAGATTAATTCACCCCTCCACTTT.

The J gene is TRBJ2-7, the V gene TRBV6-5, with 7 bases lining up with TRBD2. The CDR3 extends over 13 amino acids. Germline V lookup: CDR1 MNHEY, CDR2 SVGAGI. V shed 6 bases and J 3 bases; nucleotides not matched to a gene: 5. The CDR3 loop is CASSLGRGYEQYF. As DNA, the CDR3 is TGTGCCAGCAGCCTGGGGAGGGGCTACGAGCAGTACTTC.

V usage is TRBV19 and J usage is TRBJ2-5, with 8 nucleotides matching TRBD2. The CDR3 is made up of 15 amino acids. Per germline, CDR1 LNHDA and CDR2 SQIVND (reference sequence). J lost 1 base, V lost 5 bases, and 6 bases had no gene match. CDR3 coding DNA: TGTGCCAGTAGTCCGGGGGGGTTGCGCCAAGAGACCCAGTACTTC. Amino acid sequence: CASSPGGLRQETQYF.

The chain couples TRBV6-2 or TRBV6-3 to TRBJ2-2, with 9 bases aligning to TRBD1. With V trimmed by 2 bases and J by 8 bases, 9 bases remained unmatched. Germline V CDR1 and CDR2: MNHEY, SVGEGT. This CDR3 comprises 16 residues. The CDR3 loop reads CASSYVGTGPVGELFF. CDR3 DNA: TGTGCCAGCAGTTACGTCGGGACAGGGCCTGTGGGGGAGCTGTTTTTT.

This clone has just a few counts. This chain connects TRBV11-2 to TRBJ2-3, with D uncertain. Per the germline V gene, CDR1 is SGHAT and CDR2 is FQNNGV. V lost 2 bases to trimming and J lost 6 bases, with 6 bases between them. CDR3 length: 12 residues. CDR3 nucleotides: TGTGCCAGCAGCTTAATGCGGGATACGCAGTATTTT. As protein: CASSLMRDTQYF.

This chain links TRBV6-5 with TRBJ1-3, with D uncertain. This CDR3 comprises 13 residues. Germline CDR1 and CDR2: MNHEY and SVGAGI. The V end lost 6 bases, the J end lost 0 bases, and 6 bases lay between the germline ends. CDR3 sequence (DNA): TGTGCCAGCAGCCGGTTCTCTGGAAACACCATATATTTT. Translating it yields CASSRFSGNTIYF.

The chain has TRBV7-2 and TRBJ1-4; 8 nucleotides agree with TRBD1. V dropped 4 bases and J dropped 6; count of bases not matched to a gene: 10. This CDR3 is built from 16 residues. Germline V CDR1 and CDR2: SGHTA, FQGNSA. The CDR3 here is CASSSGGQVKYEKLFF. The CDR3 region has the DNA TGTGCCAGCAGCTCGGGGGGACAGGTGAAATATGAAAAACTGTTTTTT.

J is TRBJ2-1 and V is TRBV24-1; 7 nucleotides match TRBD1. This CDR3 spans 15 amino acids. The germline V gene encodes CDR1 KGHDR and CDR2 SFDVKD. Trimming at V came to 2 bases and at J to 4 bases, leaving 4 bases not matched to a gene. For the CDR3, the DNA is TGTGCCACCAGTGATTATGACAGGGAGTACAATGAGCAGTTCTTC. Amino acid sequence: CATSDYDREYNEQFF.

This clone was counted once. This chain uses TRBV12-3 or TRBV12-4 with TRBJ2-7; D may be TRBD2 (5 bases). The CDR3 extends over 11 amino acids. V was clipped by 5 bases and J by 6 bases, with 8 bases between them. The chain's CDR3 is CASSLDSEQYF. CDR3 DNA sequence: TGTGCCAGCAGTCTGGACTCCGAGCAGTACTTC.

The chain recombines TRBV11-2 with TRBJ2-3; TRBD1 matches at 8 bases. With V trimmed by 6 bases and J by 5 bases, 19 bases remained unmatched. This CDR3 region has 18 residues. Germline V gene data show CDR1 as SGHAT and CDR2 as FQNNGV. DNA for the CDR3: TGTGCCAGCAGACCATTCAGGTCCAGGGGGCTAGGGGTAGATACGCAGTATTTT. Its translation: CASRPFRSRGLGVDTQYF.

The rearrangement links TRBV30 to TRBJ2-4, with 7 bases lining up with TRBD2. V lost 2 bases, J lost 0 bases, and 4 bases stayed unmatched. This CDR3 has 15 amino acids. Germline CDR1 reads GTSNPN; CDR2 reads SVGIG (reference sequence). The CDR3, as DNA: TGTGCCTGGAGTCCCCGCGGGGGAGCCAAAAACATTCAGTACTTC. As protein: CAWSPRGGAKNIQYF. Full variable domain (outside the CDR3, taken from reference TRBV30 and TRBJ2-4): SQTIHQWPATLVQPVGSPLSLECTVEGTSNPNLYWYRQAAGRGLQLLFYSVGIGQISSEVPQNLSASRPQDRQFILSSKKLLLSDSGFYLCAWSPRGGAKNIQYFGAGTRLSVL.

The chain couples TRBV9 to TRBJ2-2; 9 bases line up with TRBD1. The V and J ends lost 3 bases and 0 bases, in that order; junction bases with no gene match: 6. This CDR3 spans 17 amino acids. Per germline, CDR1 SGDLS and CDR2 YYNGEE. CDR3 sequence (DNA): TGTGCCAGCAGCGCATACAGGGGGCCGTCGAACACCGGGGAGCTGTTTTTT. This codes for CASSAYRGPSNTGELFF.

The chain has TRBV28 and TRBJ2-2; 7 bases are shared with TRBD2. The CDR3 length is 12 residues. Per germline, CDR1 MDHEN and CDR2 SYDVKM. V lost 6 bases and J lost 10; bases outside the gene matches: 5. The CDR3: CASSLGRPELFF. DNA for the CDR3: TGTGCCAGCAGCCTCGGGAGGCCGGAGCTGTTTTTT.

The V and J genes are TRBV4-3 and TRBJ2-5; 7 nucleotides match TRBD1. Trimming cost V 3 bases and J 3 bases; bases outside gene matches: 4. The CDR3 length is 14 residues. Per the germline V gene, CDR1 is LGHNA and CDR2 is YSLEER. This chain's CDR3 is CASSQTGSEETQYF. For the CDR3, the DNA is TGCGCCAGCAGCCAGACAGGGTCCGAAGAGACCCAGTACTTC.

This clone has a handful of counts. The V gene is TRBV28, the J gene TRBJ1-5, with D possibly matching TRBD1 (6 bases). The CDR3 covers 14 residues. Looked up from germline, CDR1 is MDHEN and CDR2 is SYDVKM. The ends were cut back, 5 bases at V and 2 bases at J, with 10 bases in the middle. The CDR3 loop reads CASSPGQRNQPQHF. The CDR3 DNA is TGTGCCAGCAGTCCCGGACAGCGCAATCAGCCCCAGCATTTT. Combining the CDR3 with reference TRBV28 and TRBJ1-5 gives the whole variable domain DVKVTQSSRYLVKRTGEKVFLECVQDMDHENMFWYRQDPGLGLRLIYFSYDVKMKEKGDIPEGYSVSREKKERFSLILESASTNQTSMYLCASSPGQRNQPQHFGDGTRLSIL.

This chain connects TRBV27 to TRBJ2-3, with D possibly TRBD2 on 7 matching bases. The CDR3 totals 15 residues. Germline-derived CDR1 and CDR2 are MNHEY and SMNVEV (reference sequence). With 2 bases removed from V and 2 bases from J, the gap between germline ends came to 11 bases. CDR3 nucleotides: TGTGCCAGCAGTTTAAGGGAGGGGGTCACAGATACGCAGTATTTT. Translating it yields CASSLREGVTDTQYF.

J is TRBJ2-2 and V is TRBV3-1 (or the pseudogene TRBV3-2), with 13 bases matching TRBD2. The junction had 3 bases not matched to a gene; V was cut back by 4 bases and J by 4 bases. The germline CDR1 and CDR2 sequences are LGHDT and YNNKEL (reference sequence). The CDR3 extends over 16 amino acids. CDR3 sequence reads: CASSRGLAGVTGELFF. CDR3 sequence (DNA): TGTGCCAGCAGCCGAGGACTAGCGGGAGTCACCGGGGAGCTGTTTTTT.

This clone came up once. The gene calls are TRBV30 and TRBJ1-2; 7 bases map to TRBD1. Trimming took 8 bases from V and 5 from J; bases not matched to a gene: 11. In germline, CDR1 is GTSNPN, CDR2 SVGIG (reference sequence). The CDR3 is 13 residues long. CDR3 in amino acids: CAGTGQWDYGYTF. The DNA for the CDR3 is TGTGCCGGAACGGGACAGTGGGATTATGGCTACACCTTC.

The rearrangement links TRBV27 to TRBJ2-1; maybe TRBD2 (6 bases). The germline V gene encodes CDR1 MNHEY and CDR2 SMNVEV (reference sequence). This CDR3 is 15 amino acids long. With 4 bases removed from V and 9 bases from J, the gap between germline ends came to 19 bases. The CDR3 spells CASSSLAGGRGEQFF. The DNA for the CDR3 is TGTGCCAGCAGTTCTCTAGCCGGGGGTCGGGGTGAGCAGTTCTTC.

In its sample, this clone was seen once. J is TRBJ2-1 and V is TRBV5-1; maybe TRBD2 (5 bases). Germline values: CDR1 SGHRS, CDR2 YFSETQ. The CDR3 sequence is 13 residues long. V dropped 9 bases and J dropped 2 bases, with 12 bases sitting between them. The CDR3 here is CATTAGTYNEQFF. The CDR3 DNA reads as TGCGCCACGACGGCCGGGACCTACAATGAGCAGTTCTTC.